This entry lists 10 T cell receptor beta chains sequenced from one sample in a study of T cells in Graves' hyperthyroidism and ophthalmopathy. RNA transcripts provided the source from which TCR beta CDR3 regions were amplified. The HTBI primer set was used in a first-round RT-PCR of the TCR CDR3. TCRdb used MiXCR to reprocess the multiplex PCR reads, holding one entry per CDR3 protein. The sample carries fewer than 450,000 distinct CDR3 sequences, approximately 17% recorded once. The sequencing input was blood. These receptors came from a woman in her twenties or thirties with Graves' hyperthyroidism that later progressed to Graves' ophthalmopathy.

This clonotype was found many times. J is TRBJ2-2 and V is TRBV2; weak D call: TRBD1 (6 bases). Per the germline V gene, CDR1 is SNHLY and CDR2 is FYNNEI. This CDR3 region has 15 residues. Trimming took off 6 bases at V and 3 bases at J, with 14 bases between the two ends. CDR3 amino acids: CASRLQGVDTGELFF. The CDR3 DNA reads as TGTGCCAGCAGGTTACAGGGTGTGGACACCGGGGAGCTGTTTTTT.

This clonotype has ten or more counts. The chain is built from TRBV3-1 and TRBJ2-1, with D unresolved. The CDR3 consists of 16 residues. V lost 0 bases to trimming and J lost 3 bases, with 12 bases between them. The germline V gene encodes CDR1 LGHDT and CDR2 YNNKEL (reference sequence). CDR3 residues: CASSQELSSDYNEQFF. DNA for the CDR3: TGTGCCAGCAGCCAAGAGCTCAGCTCAGACTACAATGAGCAGTTCTTC.

This clonotype was seen many times. The chain links TRBV7-9 to TRBJ2-1; 9 bases are shared with TRBD2. J lost 12 bases, V lost 5 bases, and 8 bases had no gene match. Germline CDR1 SEHNR, CDR2 FQNEAQ (reference sequence). This CDR3 region has 13 residues. CDR3 region: CASSPTSGNSQFF. The CDR3 bases are TGTGCCAGCAGCCCGACTAGCGGAAACTCGCAGTTCTTC.

This clonotype has only a few counts. A clone one base away is much larger, so this may be a read error. The gene calls are TRBV2 and TRBJ2-7; 10 nucleotides line up with TRBD2. The CDR3 runs to 13 residues. Trimming removed 10 bases from V and 0 bases from J; junction bases left unmatched: 3. Germline CDR1 SNHLY, CDR2 FYNNEI. The chain's CDR3 is CANLAGDSYEQYF. The CDR3 DNA is TGTGCCAATCTAGCGGGGGACTCCTACGAGCAGTACTTC.

J is TRBJ2-5 and V is TRBV5-1, with 8 bases that match TRBD2. Germline values: CDR1 SGHRS, CDR2 YFSETQ. With 1 base clipped from V and 5 bases from J, the junction kept 19 bases outside the gene matches. The CDR3 extends over 19 amino acids. CDR3 in amino acids: CASSLLPPLAGGQGETQYF. DNA for the CDR3: TGCGCCAGCAGCTTGCTCCCCCCCCTGGCGGGAGGCCAAGGGGAGACCCAGTACTTC.

This clonotype came up many times. The chain is built from TRBV12-3 or TRBV12-4 and TRBJ2-7, with 7 positions matching TRBD1. V lost 7 bases, J lost 2 bases, and 8 bases stayed unmatched. This CDR3 contains 14 residues. The CDR3 region is CASTSEDRTYEQYF. CDR3 sequence (DNA): TGTGCCAGCACCTCCGAGGACAGGACCTACGAGCAGTACTTC.

In its sample, this clonotype was seen many times. V is TRBV6-4 and J is TRBJ2-3; 10 bases match TRBD2. V gave up 3 bases and J gave up 4 bases; unmatched junction bases: 4. The CDR3 totals 15 residues. Germline CDR1 reads MRHNA; CDR2 reads SNTAGT. CDR3: CASSEASGGSDTQYF. The CDR3 nucleotides read TGTGCCAGCAGTGAGGCTAGCGGGGGATCAGATACGCAGTATTTT.

V gene TRBV6-1 combines with J gene TRBJ2-4, with D possibly being TRBD1 (5 bases). The CDR3 runs to 14 residues. Trimming shortened V by 2 bases and J by 3 bases, and 8 bases separated the two germline ends. The germline CDR1 and CDR2 sequences are MNHNS and SASEGT. The CDR3 spells CASSERQLKNIQYF. In DNA form, the CDR3 reads TGTGCCAGCAGTGAAAGACAGCTCAAAAACATTCAGTACTTC.

This chain connects TRBV27 to TRBJ1-3, with D uncertain. The CDR3 has 15 amino acids. V shed 3 bases and J shed 0 bases, with 9 bases lying between them. In germline, CDR1 is MNHEY, CDR2 SMNVEV (reference sequence). The CDR3 bases are TGTGCCAGCAGTTTCCGAGGAGACTCTGGAAACACCATATATTTT. Amino acids: CASSFRGDSGNTIYF.

This clonotype came up many times. This sequence joins TRBV18 and TRBJ2-7; no clear D. The CDR3 consists of 14 residues. Deletions cut 5 bases from V and 4 bases from J, with 15 bases between. Germline loops: CDR1 KGHSH, CDR2 LQKENI. The CDR3 coding sequence is TGTGCCAGCTCAGGCAGGCGGTCCGATTACGAGCAGTACTTC. Residues: CASSGRRSDYEQYF.